The rows below give T cell receptor beta chains drawn from one sample of a study of shared clonotypes between healthy human individuals. Data came from immunoSEQ multiplex PCR; TCRdb stores just in-frame clones and leaves some out. In the table there are about 660,000 clones, approximately 79% of which are singletons. The sequencing sample was made of memory CD4+ T cells sorted from blood. These receptors were obtained from a woman younger than 45 in good health. The conserved cysteine and the conserved F or W are not part of the CDR3 here.

v_gene	j_gene	CDR3aa
TRBV27	TRBJ2-1	ASSSSGRAYNEQF
TRBV5-4	TRBJ1-1	ASSGGQGRTEAF
TRBV19	TRBJ2-5	ASSIGGPRAAQY
TRBV6-1	TRBJ1-2	ASSQDRRNGYT
TRBV5-1	TRBJ1-2	ASSLASNYGYT
TRBV13	TRBJ1-1	ASSYPDRDAEAF
TRBV19	TRBJ1-1	ASSRRDVLLAF
TRBV5-6	TRBJ2-1	ASSLGLAEDNEQF
TRBV28	TRBJ2-7	ASSFTFRGGNYEQY
TRBV4-1	TRBJ1-4	ASNLHPTTNEKLF
TRBV18	TRBJ1-2	ASSPPLGLEDYT
TRBV6-5	TRBJ1-5	ASSLRGVNQPQH
TRBV5-6	TRBJ2-3	ASSSLRGRPDTQY
TRBV6-6	TRBJ2-7	ASSYLGTSTYEQY
TRBV2	TRBJ1-5	ASRTLRAEPQH
TRBV28	TRBJ1-1	ASNSLRGKMAEAF
TRBV7-8	TRBJ1-5	ASSLELISQPQH
TRBV11-3	TRBJ2-5	ASSFARGETQY
TRBV12-5	TRBJ1-2	ASGLFGGSYGYT
TRBV19	TRBJ1-1	ASSTGILNTEAF
TRBV5-1	TRBJ1-2	ASSLAGTGSAYGYT
TRBV28	TRBJ2-7	ASTSGFSYEQY
TRBV2	TRBJ1-5	ASSEMAGSRPQH
TRBV5-1	TRBJ2-5	ASSLESSGETQY
TRBV28	TRBJ2-7	ASSRDRVGEQY
TRBV5-1	TRBJ2-2	ASSRVGLDTGELF
TRBV18	TRBJ1-1	ASSPSLTNTEAF
TRBV2	TRBJ2-3	ASKAKVPDTQY
TRBV19	TRBJ2-6	ASSMILSSGANVLT
TRBV7-3	TRBJ1-1	ASSPATGSGTEAF
TRBV28	TRBJ2-3	ASRGRGMRTDTQY